These 26 T cell receptor beta chains originate from one sample sequenced in a study of cytotoxic CD8 clonotypes in ibrutinib-treated CLL. Data came from immunoSEQ multiplex PCR; TCRdb stores just in-frame clones and leaves some out. The repertoire holds over 250,000 clones, with about 72% as singletons. The starting material was PBMCs, obtained at disease progression, from a patient treated with ibrutinib. The receptors come from a human donor with chronic lymphocytic leukemia.

The sample holds one count of this clone. The V call is TRBV18, the J call TRBJ1-5, with D possibly matching TRBD1 (5 bases). CDR1 is KGHSH and CDR2 is LQKENI in the germline V gene. The V end lost 3 bases, the J end lost 3 bases, and 12 bases lay between the germline ends. CDR3 length: 15 residues. The DNA of the CDR3 is TGTGCCAGCTCACCTTCAAGGGGAGTCAATCAGCCCCAGCATTTT. Its protein product is CASSPSRGVNQPQHF.

The DNA of the CDR3 is TGCGCCAGCAGCATCTCCGGGACAGGGGACTACGAGCAGTACTTC. It encodes CASSISGTGDYEQYF. The chain uses TRBV5-1 and TRBJ2-7; TRBD1 matches at 10 bases. The germline gives CDR1 SGHRS, CDR2 YFSETQ. The CDR3 runs 15 residues. Trimming at V came to 4 bases and at J to 3 bases, leaving 7 bases not matched to a gene.

The chain couples TRBV2 to TRBJ2-5, with 14 positions matching TRBD2. The CDR3 contains 18 residues. The V gene's germline CDR1 is SNHLY and CDR2 FYNNEI. Germline trimming cut 7 bases from V and 2 bases from J; bases unmatched to any gene: 12. CDR3 amino acids: CASKRSRLAGGRQETQYF. The CDR3 DNA follows: TGTGCCAGCAAGAGGTCTCGACTAGCGGGGGGGCGGCAAGAGACCCAGTACTTC. Supplemented by reference TRBV2 and TRBJ2-5, the full variable domain reads EPEVTQTPSHQVTQMGQEVILRCVPISNHLYFYWYRQILGQKVEFLVSFYNNEISEKSEIFDDQFSVERPDGSNFTLKIRSTKLEDSAMYFCASKRSRLAGGRQETQYFGPGTRLLVL.

This clone came up once. The gene calls are TRBV4-1 and TRBJ1-6; the D is unclear. Trimming left V 0 bases short and J 6 bases short, with 9 bases between. The V gene's germline CDR1 is MGHRA and CDR2 YSYEKL. The CDR3 runs 15 residues. The CDR3 nucleotides are TGCGCCAGCAGCCAAGATGGAGGTTTTAATTCACCCCTCCACTTT. It encodes CASSQDGGFNSPLHF.

This clone showed up just a few times. The rearrangement links TRBV9 to TRBJ2-7, with D tentatively TRBD1 (5 bases). V gave up 3 bases and J gave up 5 bases, with 21 bases separating them. There are 16 residues in the CDR3. Germline CDR1 and CDR2: SGDLS and YYNGEE. Here the CDR3 reads CASSADLMGPWNEQYF. The CDR3, as DNA: TGTGCCAGCAGCGCGGATTTAATGGGGCCTTGGAACGAGCAGTACTTC.

This rearrangement joins TRBV15 to TRBJ2-2, with TRBD2 matching over 7 bases. After removal of 1 base from V and 3 bases from J, the junction contained 14 bases not matched to a gene. The germline CDR1 and CDR2 sequences are LNHNV and YYDKDF (reference sequence). This CDR3 comprises 19 residues. The CDR3 sequence is CATSRAPGRAGSYTGELFF. The CDR3 DNA is TGTGCCACCAGCAGAGCGCCAGGGAGAGCGGGGTCCTACACCGGGGAGCTGTTTTTT.

The J gene is TRBJ2-5, the V gene TRBV2; a weak D match, TRBD2 (5 bases). The germline gives CDR1 SNHLY, CDR2 FYNNEI. V was shortened by 4 bases and J by 7 bases, with 16 bases between the two germline ends. This CDR3 has 14 residues. CDR3 sequence (DNA): TGTGCCAGCAGTGTCGTGGGAGCTCGAGGGACCCAGTACTTC. Protein: CASSVVGARGTQYF.

The rearrangement links TRBV7-9 to TRBJ1-1; TRBD1 aligns across 7 bases. Germline trimming cut 4 bases from V and 7 bases from J; bases unmatched to any gene: 9. Per the germline V gene, CDR1 is SEHNR and CDR2 is FQNEAQ (reference sequence). The CDR3 sequence is 14 residues long. The CDR3 DNA sequence: TGTGCCAGCAGCTACAGGGGAACGGGGCTTGAAGCTTTCTTT. This gives the protein CASSYRGTGLEAFF.

The rearrangement uses TRBV19 and TRBJ1-2; no clear D. CDR1 is LNHDA, CDR2 SQIVND, per germline (reference sequence). The CDR3 length is 14 residues. Trimming shortened V by 1 base and J by 1 base, and 7 bases separated the two germline ends. The CDR3 nucleotides read TGTGCCAGTAGTATAGTGTCCGGTAACTATGGCTACACCTTC. Its protein product is CASSIVSGNYGYTF. Full variable domain (outside the CDR3, taken from reference TRBV19 and TRBJ1-2): DGGITQSPKYLFRKEGQNVTLSCEQNLNHDAMYWYRQDPGQGLRLIYYSQIVNDFQKGDIAEGYSVSREKKESFPLTVTSAQKNPTAFYLCASSIVSGNYGYTFGSGTRLTVV.

The V call is TRBV18, the J call TRBJ1-3, with D unresolved. Looked up from germline, CDR1 is KGHSH and CDR2 is LQKENI. This CDR3 is built from 14 residues. V was trimmed by 4 bases and J by 2 bases, leaving 9 bases between them. The CDR3 sequence is CASSLGMAGNTIYF. The CDR3 region has the DNA TGTGCCAGCTCACTGGGGATGGCTGGAAACACCATATATTTT.

The chain is built from TRBV6-5 and TRBJ1-3, with 7 bases aligning to TRBD1. Per the germline V gene, CDR1 is MNHEY and CDR2 is SVGAGI. With 6 bases clipped from V and 0 bases from J, the junction kept 5 bases outside the gene matches. The CDR3 contains 15 residues. This CDR3 reads CASSSDRVSGNTIYF. CDR3 coding DNA: TGTGCCAGCAGCTCCGACAGGGTCTCTGGAAACACCATATATTTT.

This rearrangement joins TRBV11-2 to TRBJ2-3, with 7 bases fitting TRBD1. The V gene's germline CDR1 is SGHAT and CDR2 FQNNGV. There are 16 residues in the CDR3. The V and J ends lost 7 bases and 1 base, in that order; junction bases with no gene match: 11. The CDR3 reads CASNPGHRGGTDTQYF. The CDR3 coding sequence is TGTGCCAGCAATCCCGGCCACAGGGGTGGCACAGATACGCAGTATTTT.

In nucleotides, the CDR3 is TGTGCCAGCAGCGCGCAGACAGGGCCCCTCCGGGAGCTGTTTTTT. Its translation: CASSAQTGPLRELFF. The chain links TRBV7-6 to TRBJ2-2; the match to TRBD1 covers 7 bases. Trimming cost V 5 bases and J 9 bases; bases outside gene matches: 12. The CDR3 contains 15 residues. Germline CDR1 SGHVS, CDR2 FNYEAQ. Looking up the rest from reference TRBV7-6 and TRBJ2-2 gives the full variable domain: GAGVSQSPRYKVTKRGQDVALRCDPISGHVSLYWYRQALGQGPEFLTYFNYEAQQDKSGLPNDRFSAERPEGSISTLTIQRTEQRDSAMYRCASSAQTGPLRELFFGEGSRLTVL.

The chain is built from TRBV25-1 and TRBJ2-5; 10 bases agree with TRBD2. Germline V gene data show CDR1 as MGHDK and CDR2 as SYGVNS. The CDR3 is 17 residues long. V trimming: 2 bases; J trimming: 2 bases; junction bases outside the gene matches: 8. Here the CDR3 DNA reads TGTGCCAGCAGTGAACCCGTCCGACTAGCGGGTCAAGAGACCCAGTACTTC. Translated: CASSEPVRLAGQETQYF.

The CDR3 bases are TGCGCCAGCAGCCCTAGGACTAGCGGGAGAGGGGGGGAGCTGTTTTTT. It translates to CASSPRTSGRGGELFF. The chain links TRBV4-1 to TRBJ2-2; 13 positions match TRBD2. CDR3 length equals 16 residues. The V gene's germline CDR1 is MGHRA and CDR2 YSYEKL. The J segment lost 8 bases and the V segment lost 4 bases, leaving 7 bases of the junction unmatched.

The V gene is TRBV10-3, the J gene TRBJ2-3; 9 positions agree with TRBD2. The V and J ends lost 1 base and 2 bases, in that order; junction bases with no gene match: 10. The CDR3 runs to 18 residues. The germline V gene has CDR1 ENHRY and CDR2 SYGVKD. As DNA, the CDR3 is TGTGCCATCAGTGAGTGGCGAGCGGGAGGATACATCACAGATACGCAGTATTTT. Encoded protein: CAISEWRAGGYITDTQYF.

The chain uses TRBV11-3 and TRBJ2-3; D remains unclear. Germline CDR1 reads SGHNT; CDR2 reads YENEEA. V was shortened by 1 base and J by 0 bases, with 11 bases between the two germline ends. The CDR3 runs 16 residues. CDR3 loop: CASSLGDRRSTDTQYF. The CDR3 DNA sequence: TGTGCCAGCAGCTTAGGAGACCGACGTAGCACAGATACGCAGTATTTT.

The rearrangement joins TRBV5-4 to TRBJ2-7, with 15 bases lining up with TRBD2. CDR1 and CDR2 (germline): SGHNT, YYREEE (reference sequence). Losses at the gene ends were 4 bases for V and 4 bases for J; bases not matched to a gene: 3. The CDR3 contains 15 residues. The CDR3, as DNA: TGTGCCAGCAGCGGGGGGACTAGCGGGAGGTACGAGCAGTACTTC. Translating it yields CASSGGTSGRYEQYF.

The chain joins TRBV19 to TRBJ2-4; D is possibly TRBD2 (6 bases). The V end was cut by 3 bases, the J end by 0 bases, with 33 bases between. The length of the CDR3 is 23 residues. Germline assignment: CDR1 LNHDA and CDR2 SQIVND (reference sequence). CDR3: CASSIAVGSSLRRRGIAKNIQYF. The CDR3 bases are TGTGCCAGTAGTATTGCCGTAGGATCCTCTCTGCGCCGGCGGGGTATAGCCAAAAACATTCAGTACTTC.

The chain links TRBV7-3 to TRBJ2-3; D is possibly TRBD2 (5 bases). This CDR3 comprises 15 residues. Germline CDR1 is SGHTA and CDR2 is FQGTGA. The V end was cut by 2 bases, the J end by 0 bases, with 9 bases between. CDR3 nucleotides: TGTGCCAGCAGCTTATTAGCGACTAGCACAGATACGCAGTATTTT. Protein: CASSLLATSTDTQYF.

This clone appeared a few times. This chain links TRBV7-7 with TRBJ2-5; D perhaps matches TRBD1 (5 bases). CDR3 size: 15 residues. Trimming cost V 4 bases and J 4 bases, with 16 bases left between them. CDR1 is SSHAT, CDR2 FNYEAQ, per germline (reference sequence). CDR3 loop: CASSSKGFVGETQYF. CDR3 nucleotides: TGTGCCAGCAGCTCGAAGGGGTTCGTGGGAGAGACCCAGTACTTC.

This clone was recorded a few times. The J gene is TRBJ2-3, the V gene TRBV7-2; D not resolved. CDR3 length equals 12 residues. Germline V gene data show CDR1 as SGHTA and CDR2 as FQGNSA. V was trimmed by 7 bases and J by 6 bases, leaving 11 bases between them. The CDR3 is CASNRPPDTQYF. CDR3 DNA sequence: TGTGCCAGCAACAGACCCCCGGATACGCAGTATTTT.

In this sample, this clone turned up once. V gene TRBV27 combines with J gene TRBJ2-7, with TRBD2 matching over 7 bases. Germline CDR1 MNHEY, CDR2 SMNVEV (reference sequence). The CDR3 is 14 residues long. Losses at the gene ends were 4 bases for V and 3 bases for J; bases not matched to a gene: 6. CDR3 residues: CASSSTSRFYEQYF. As DNA, the CDR3 is TGTGCCAGCAGTTCGACTAGCAGATTCTACGAGCAGTACTTC.

The V and J genes are TRBV7-9 and TRBJ2-3; 10 bases agree with TRBD2. J was trimmed by 6 bases and V by 5 bases; bases with no gene match: 14. This CDR3 is built from 17 residues. Germline values: CDR1 SEHNR, CDR2 FQNEAQ (reference sequence). The CDR3 sequence: CASSLTMASGSGDTQYF. The DNA of the CDR3 is TGTGCCAGCAGCCTAACGATGGCTAGCGGGAGTGGGGATACGCAGTATTTT.

V is TRBV15 and J is TRBJ2-7, with 7 nucleotides matching TRBD1. J gave up 2 bases and V 5 bases, and 3 bases lay outside the gene matches. CDR3 length: 13 residues. CDR1 is LNHNV and CDR2 is YYDKDF in the germline V gene (reference sequence). The CDR3 region is CATSLDRAYEQYF. DNA for the CDR3: TGTGCCACCAGCCTCGACAGGGCCTACGAGCAGTACTTC.

The V gene is TRBV25-1, the J gene TRBJ1-2, with 7 bases fitting TRBD1. The CDR3 runs to 14 residues. V lost 2 bases to trimming and J lost 6 bases; unmatched junction nucleotides: 6. CDR1 is MGHDK, CDR2 SYGVNS, per germline. Here the CDR3 DNA reads TGTGCCAGCAGTGAAGAACAGGGGCACGATGGCTACACCTTC. It encodes CASSEEQGHDGYTF.